A selection of T cell receptor beta chains follows, all from one sample in a study of blood T cells in healthy people across ages. Using its own MiXCR run on the 5' RACE reads, TCRdb lists one record per CDR3 protein. Of about 1.6 million distinct CDR3 sequences in the sample, almost 35% were seen once. The sequenced material came from blood. These receptors were taken from a woman aged 30 to 39 in good health. Both conserved end residues are part of each CDR3. A D gene is named only where the DNA matches it firmly. Only some rows state a clone size, as once, few, many or a class for expanded clones.

V gene	clone size	D gene	J gene	CDR3 protein	CDR3 DNA
TRBV6-1	few	TRBD1	TRBJ2-7	CASSKQGAGEQYF	TGTGCCAGCAGTAAACAGGGGGCTGGCGAGCAGTACTTC
TRBV2	-	TRBD2	TRBJ2-3	CAVRLAGNTDTQYF	TGTGCCGTTCGACTAGCGGGGAACACAGATACGCAGTATTTT
TRBV3-1	-	-	TRBJ2-1	CASSHPAPEDYEQFF	TGTGCCAGCAGCCATCCCGCCCCGGAGGACTATGAGCAGTTCTTC
TRBV7-8	-	TRBD1	TRBJ2-7	CASSSSGTGENYEQYF	TGTGCCAGCAGCTCCTCCGGGACAGGTGAGAACTACGAGCAGTACTTC
TRBV12-3/TRBV12-4	-	-	TRBJ1-1	CASSFGRLNTEAFF	TGTGCCAGCAGTTTCGGGAGGTTGAACACTGAAGCTTTCTTT
TRBV29-1	few	-	TRBJ2-2	CSVEGRGLGELFF	TGCAGCGTTGAAGGACGGGGGCTCGGGGAGCTGTTTTTT
TRBV6-2/TRBV6-3	few	TRBD2	TRBJ2-4	CASIERAGEFKNIQYF	TGTGCCAGCATCGAACGAGCGGGAGAATTCAAAAACATTCAGTACTTC
TRBV24-1	once	-	TRBJ2-3	CATSDLGGTKTDTQYF	TGTGCCACCAGTGATTTGGGGGGGACCAAAACAGATACGCAGTATTTT
TRBV28	few	-	TRBJ2-5	CASSPGFLREETQYF	TGTGCCAGCAGTCCCGGATTCTTGCGGGAAGAGACCCAGTACTTC
TRBV12-1	-	-	TRBJ2-3	CASSFQRGSTDTQYF	TGTGCCAGCAGCTTTCAGCGGGGGAGCACAGATACGCAGTATTTT
TRBV5-5	few	-	TRBJ1-2	CASSLYNDGYTF	TGTGCCAGCAGCTTGTATAATGACGGCTACACCTTC
TRBV5-1	-	-	TRBJ2-7	CASSSGTERSYEQYF	TGCGCCAGCAGCTCTGGGACGGAGAGGTCCTACGAGCAGTACTTC
TRBV30	-	TRBD2	TRBJ2-1	CAWRPKRGPYNEQFF	TGTGCCTGGAGGCCTAAGCGGGGGCCCTACAATGAGCAGTTCTTC
TRBV6-5	few	-	TRBJ2-3	CASSYSVGWPDTQYF	TGTGCCAGCAGTTACTCGGTGGGTTGGCCAGATACGCAGTATTTT
TRBV5-1	once	TRBD2	TRBJ2-1	CASSHPSGRQNEQFF	TGCGCCAGCAGCCATCCTAGCGGGAGGCAGAATGAGCAGTTCTTC
TRBV13	-	TRBD2	TRBJ2-1	CASSWGLAGGGEQFF	TGTGCCAGCAGCTGGGGACTAGCGGGGGGTGGCGAGCAGTTCTTC
TRBV25-1	-	TRBD1	TRBJ1-5	CASSASDRGKDQPQHF	TGTGCCAGCAGTGCTTCCGACAGGGGGAAGGATCAGCCCCAGCATTTT